A selection of T cell receptor beta chains follows, all from one sample in a study of cytomegalovirus exposure and HLA in healthy donors. Libraries were prepared by immunoSEQ multiplex PCR; TCRdb keeps only in-frame clonotypes and omits some of them. The sample lists about 140,000 clones, 84% occurring once. Sequencing used PBMCs. The receptors were sampled from a woman in her thirties in good health and CMV-seronegative. CDR3s include the opening cysteine and the closing phenylalanine or tryptophan. Each record gives: D gene, V gene, clone size, CDR3 length, J gene, CDR3 DNA, CDR3 protein. The D gene is left open where the match is weak. Clone size is shown for a subset of rows, as once, few, many or a class of expanded clone.

TRBD2	TRBV7-9	-	13	TRBJ2-7	TGTGCCAGCAGTTCAACTAGCGCCCACGAGCAGTACTTC	CASSSTSAHEQYF
TRBD1	TRBV6-5	-	14	TRBJ1-1	TGTGCCAGCAGTTACCTGAACAGGGGGCGTGAAGCTTTCTTT	CASSYLNRGREAFF
TRBD1	TRBV28	-	14	TRBJ1-6	TGTGCCAGCAGTTCGGGACAGGGTAATTCACCCCTCCACTTT	CASSSGQGNSPLHF
-	TRBV2	-	13	TRBJ1-1	TGTGCCAGCAGTGAACAGGGAAGCACTGAAGCTTTCTTT	CASSEQGSTEAFF
-	TRBV18	-	13	TRBJ1-2	TGTGCCAGCTCACCATACATCCCCGATGGCTACACCTTC	CASSPYIPDGYTF
TRBD1	TRBV2	few	16	TRBJ1-1	TGTGCCAGCAGGCAGACAGGGGGGTCCTCGAACACTGAAGCTTTCTTT	CASRQTGGSSNTEAFF
-	TRBV2	-	11	TRBJ2-1	TGTGCCAGCATCAAATACAATGAGCAGTTCTTC	CASIKYNEQFF
-	TRBV4-1	-	17	TRBJ2-1	TGCGCCAGCAGCCAAGATAGGGCAGGGAAAACCTACAATGAGCAGTTCTTC	CASSQDRAGKTYNEQFF
TRBD2	TRBV19	few	17	TRBJ2-3	TGTGCCAGTCGGGGGTGGGTCAGCGGGGGGGCGATTGATACGCAGTATTTT	CASRGWVSGGAIDTQYF
-	TRBV28	few	15	TRBJ2-7	TGTGCCAGCAGTTTGGGGGCCTCGGGAGGCTACGAGCAGTACTTC	CASSLGASGGYEQYF
-	TRBV4-2	-	14	TRBJ2-3	TGTGCCAGCAGCCACGGGACTAGCACAGATACGCAGTATTTT	CASSHGTSTDTQYF
-	TRBV7-8	-	17	TRBJ2-3	TGTGCCAGCAGCTTAGAAACGGGTGAGAGAGGGACAGATACGCAGTATTTT	CASSLETGERGTDTQYF
TRBD2	TRBV7-3	-	16	TRBJ2-3	TGTGCCAGCAGCTTAAGTCGCGGGGGGGCTAAAGATACGCAGTATTTT	CASSLSRGGAKDTQYF
-	TRBV18	-	15	TRBJ2-7	TGTGCCAGCTCACCACCGGGAGCAGCATCCTACGAGCAGTACTTC	CASSPPGAASYEQYF
TRBD1	TRBV5-1	-	13	TRBJ1-4	TGCGCCAGCCGAGGGACAGTTAATGAAAAACTGTTTTTT	CASRGTVNEKLFF
-	TRBV7-9	-	15	TRBJ1-1	TGTGCCAGCAGCTTGGTTGGGGGGAGAGTCACTGAAGCTTTCTTT	CASSLVGGRVTEAFF
-	TRBV19	-	14	TRBJ2-3	TGTGCCAGTAGTATAGATGGCAGAACGGATACGCAGTATTTT	CASSIDGRTDTQYF
-	TRBV20-1	-	11	TRBJ1-1	TGCAGTGCTGCGAGGGCCTTTGAAGCTTTCTTT	CSAARAFEAFF
TRBD2	TRBV10-3	-	14	TRBJ2-1	TGTGCCAGCGGGACTAGCGGGGGAAAAAATGAGCAGTTCTTC	CASGTSGGKNEQFF
-	TRBV6-5	-	15	TRBJ1-6	TGTGCCAGCAGTTACGGCAGGGCTGACAATTCACCCCTCCACTTT	CASSYGRADNSPLHF
TRBD1	TRBV19	-	14	TRBJ1-2	TGTGCCAGTAGCGGGACAGGGAGGGCCTATGGCTACACCTTC	CASSGTGRAYGYTF
TRBD1	TRBV19	-	16	TRBJ1-1	TGTGCCAGTACTCACCTCGGGGACAGTCTGAACACTGAAGCTTTCTTT	CASTHLGDSLNTEAFF
TRBD2	TRBV2	-	17	TRBJ2-5	TGTGCCAGCAGTGAACCTCGGGCTAGCGGGGGAAAAGAGACCCAGTACTTC	CASSEPRASGGKETQYF
-	TRBV10-3	-	13	TRBJ1-1	TGTGCCATTTGGACAGAGATGAACACTGAAGCTTTCTTT	CAIWTEMNTEAFF
TRBD2	TRBV5-1	-	16	TRBJ2-3	TGCGCCAGCAGTAAACTAGCGGGGGGGCCCGGAGATACGCAGTATTTT	CASSKLAGGPGDTQYF
-	TRBV6-5	-	13	TRBJ1-4	TGTGCCAGCAGTTTCCGAGGCGGGGGAAAACTGTTTTTT	CASSFRGGGKLFF
TRBD1	TRBV7-7	-	16	TRBJ2-7	TGTGCCAGCAGCTTAAAAGTTGACAGGGGGCGTAACGAGCAGTACTTC	CASSLKVDRGRNEQYF
-	TRBV7-9	-	13	TRBJ1-2	TGTGCCAGCAGCCGAGACACAAACTATGGCTACACCTTC	CASSRDTNYGYTF
TRBD1	TRBV6-6	few	14	TRBJ1-2	TGTGCCAGCAGTTACGGGACAGCGAACTATGGCTACACCTTC	CASSYGTANYGYTF
-	TRBV5-1	once	15	TRBJ2-1	TGCGCCAGCAGCGGTGGGTTCTCAGGTAATAATGAGCAGTTCTTC	CASSGGFSGNNEQFF
-	TRBV28	-	11	TRBJ2-1	TGTGCCAGCAGACACCACAATGAGCAGTTCTTC	CASRHHNEQFF
-	TRBV5-1	-	16	TRBJ2-2	TGCGCCAGCAGCAACAATAGACAGGCGAACACCGGGGAGCTGTTTTTT	CASSNNRQANTGELFF
TRBD1	TRBV29-1	once	14	TRBJ2-3	TGCAGCGTTGATCGGGGACAGGGAGGGGATACGCAGTATTTT	CSVDRGQGGDTQYF
TRBD1	TRBV19	-	18	TRBJ1-1	TGTGCCAGTACCGTCCGACAGGGTAGCCCCCGGGGGAACACTGAAGCTTTCTTT	CASTVRQGSPRGNTEAFF
-	TRBV27	-	16	TRBJ1-6	TGTGCCAGCAGTTTATATCCTCAGGCCCCGGATTCACCCCTCCACTTT	CASSLYPQAPDSPLHF
-	TRBV6-1	-	17	TRBJ1-2	TGTGCCAGCAGTGCCGGGTTGATGGTGGGGAGTTACTATGGCTACACCTTC	CASSAGLMVGSYYGYTF
-	TRBV5-1	-	15	TRBJ1-6	TGCGCCAGCAGCTTGACAGGGCTGTATAATTCACCCCTCCACTTT	CASSLTGLYNSPLHF
TRBD2	TRBV7-2	-	12	TRBJ2-3	TGTGCCAGCAGCTCTAGCGGGGAACTGCAGTATTTT	CASSSSGELQYF
TRBD1	TRBV11-2	once	15	TRBJ2-5	TGTGCCAGCAGGTTTGATAGGGGGCAGGGAGAGACCCAGTACTTC	CASRFDRGQGETQYF
-	TRBV28	-	14	TRBJ1-4	TGTGCCAGCAGTTTAGGGCAGGGGTGGGAAAAACTGTTTTTT	CASSLGQGWEKLFF
-	TRBV5-1	few	14	TRBJ2-7	TGCGCCAGCAGCAGGACAGTGAGCTCCTACGAGCAGTACTTC	CASSRTVSSYEQYF
-	TRBV11-3	-	13	TRBJ2-5	TGTGCCAGCAGCTTAGTGAAGGGGGAGACCCAGTACTTC	CASSLVKGETQYF
TRBD2	TRBV2	-	16	TRBJ2-7	TGTGCCAGCAGAGAAACTAGCGGGGGGGCCCTCTACGAGCAGTACTTC	CASRETSGGALYEQYF
-	TRBV7-9	-	14	TRBJ2-7	TGTGCCAGCAGCCAACAGGTGACAGGCTACGAGCAGTACTTC	CASSQQVTGYEQYF